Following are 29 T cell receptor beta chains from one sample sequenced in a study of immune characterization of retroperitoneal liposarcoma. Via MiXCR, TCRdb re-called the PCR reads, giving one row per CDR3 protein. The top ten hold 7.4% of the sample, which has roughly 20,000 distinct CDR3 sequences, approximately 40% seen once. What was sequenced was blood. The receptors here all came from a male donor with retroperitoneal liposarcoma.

CDR3 nucleotides: TGTGCCTCCTCGAGGACGGTCCACAATGAGCAGTTCTTC. Protein product: CASSRTVHNEQFF. The chain joins TRBV6-4 to TRBJ2-1; D unresolved. CDR1 is MRHNA, CDR2 SNTAGT, per germline. The CDR3 is 13 residues long. Trimming cost V 11 bases and J 5 bases, with 16 bases left between them.

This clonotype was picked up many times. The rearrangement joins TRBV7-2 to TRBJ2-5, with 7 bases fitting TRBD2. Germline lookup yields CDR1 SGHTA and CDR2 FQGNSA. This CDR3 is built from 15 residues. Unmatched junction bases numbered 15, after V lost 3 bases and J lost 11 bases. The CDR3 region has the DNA TGTGCCAGCAGCTTTCGGAGCGGGGATTACAATGAGCAGTACTTC. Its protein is CASSFRSGDYNEQYF.

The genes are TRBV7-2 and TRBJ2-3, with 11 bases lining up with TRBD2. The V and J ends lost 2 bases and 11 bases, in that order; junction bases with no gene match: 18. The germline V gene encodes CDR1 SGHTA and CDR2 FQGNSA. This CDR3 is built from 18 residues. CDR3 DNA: TGTGCCAGCAGCTTAAGTGTCACTAGCGGGAGATTCTACAATGAGCAGTATTTT. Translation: CASSLSVTSGRFYNEQYF.

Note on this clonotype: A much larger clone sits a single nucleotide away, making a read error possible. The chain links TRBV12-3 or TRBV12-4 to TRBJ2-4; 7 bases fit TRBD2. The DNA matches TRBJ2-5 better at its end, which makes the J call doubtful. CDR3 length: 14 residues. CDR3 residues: CVSTSSGQGETQYF. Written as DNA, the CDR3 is TGTGTCAGCACTAGTAGCGGGCAAGGAGAGACCCAGTACTTC.

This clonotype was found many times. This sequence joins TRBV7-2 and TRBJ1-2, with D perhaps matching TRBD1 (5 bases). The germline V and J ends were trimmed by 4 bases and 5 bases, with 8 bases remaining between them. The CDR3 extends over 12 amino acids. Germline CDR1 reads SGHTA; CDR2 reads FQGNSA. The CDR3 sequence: CASSSQGYGYTF. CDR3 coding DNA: TGTGCCAGCAGCTCCCAGGGTTATGGCTACACCTTC.

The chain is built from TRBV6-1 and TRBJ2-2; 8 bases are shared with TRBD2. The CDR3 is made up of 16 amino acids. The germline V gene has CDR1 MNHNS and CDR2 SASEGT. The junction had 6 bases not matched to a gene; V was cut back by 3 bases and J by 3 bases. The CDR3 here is CASSDVPGGDTGELFF. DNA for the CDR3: TGTGCCAGCAGTGATGTTCCGGGGGGGGACACCGGGGAGCTGTTTTTT.

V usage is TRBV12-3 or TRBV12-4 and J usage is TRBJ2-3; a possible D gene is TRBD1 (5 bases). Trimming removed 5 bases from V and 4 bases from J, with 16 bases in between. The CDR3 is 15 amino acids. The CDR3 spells CASSPTGLWADTQYF. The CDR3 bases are TGTGCCAGCAGTCCTACAGGTTTATGGGCAGATACGCAGTATTTT.

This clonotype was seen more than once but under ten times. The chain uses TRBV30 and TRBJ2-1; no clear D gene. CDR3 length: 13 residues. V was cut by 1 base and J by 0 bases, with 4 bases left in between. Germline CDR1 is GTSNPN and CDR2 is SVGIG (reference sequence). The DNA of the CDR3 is TGTGCCTGGAGTGATACCTCCTACAATGAGCAGTTCTTC. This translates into CAWSDTSYNEQFF.

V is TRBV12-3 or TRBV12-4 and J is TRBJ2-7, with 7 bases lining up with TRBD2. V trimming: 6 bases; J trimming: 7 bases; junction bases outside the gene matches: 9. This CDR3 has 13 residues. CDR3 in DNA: TGTGCCAGCAGCCTGGGGGGGGGGGGGGAGCAGTACTTC. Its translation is CASSLGGGGEQYF.

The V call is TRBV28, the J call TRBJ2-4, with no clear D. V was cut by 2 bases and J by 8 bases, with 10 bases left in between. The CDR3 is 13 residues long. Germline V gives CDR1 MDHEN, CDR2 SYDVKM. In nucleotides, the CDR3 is TGTGCCAGCAGTTTACCGGGTCGTGACATTCAGTACTTC. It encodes CASSLPGRDIQYF.

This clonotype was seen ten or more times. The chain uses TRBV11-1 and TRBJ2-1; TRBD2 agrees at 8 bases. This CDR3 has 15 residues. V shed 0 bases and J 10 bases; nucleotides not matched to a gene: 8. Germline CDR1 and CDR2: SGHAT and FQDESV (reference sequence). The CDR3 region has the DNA TGTGCCAGCAGCTTAGCCTCCGGGAGGGCCCGCGAGCAGTTCTTC. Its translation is CASSLASGRAREQFF.

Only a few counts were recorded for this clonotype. CDR3 region: CASRTSPYNEQYF. In nucleotides, the CDR3 is TGTGCCAGCAGGACTAGCCCGTACAATGAGCAGTACTTC. The chain employs TRBV6-1 and TRBJ2-5, with 7 nucleotides matching TRBD2. The CDR3 loop spans 13 amino acids. Germline V CDR1 and CDR2: MNHNS, SASEGT. Trimming removed 6 bases from V and 11 bases from J; junction bases left unmatched: 12.

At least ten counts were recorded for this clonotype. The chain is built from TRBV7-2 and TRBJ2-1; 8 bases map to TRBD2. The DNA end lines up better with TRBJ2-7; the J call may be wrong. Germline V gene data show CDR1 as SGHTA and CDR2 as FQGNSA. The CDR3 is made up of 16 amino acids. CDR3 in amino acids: CASSKRAGALYNEQYF. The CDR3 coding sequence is TGTGCCAGCAGCAAGAGAGCGGGAGCGCTATACAATGAGCAGTACTTC.

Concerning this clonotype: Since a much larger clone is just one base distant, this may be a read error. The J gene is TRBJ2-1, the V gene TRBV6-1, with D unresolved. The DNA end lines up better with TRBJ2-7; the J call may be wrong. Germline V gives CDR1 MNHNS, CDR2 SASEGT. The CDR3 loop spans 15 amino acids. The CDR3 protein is CASSPAGLRSYEQYF. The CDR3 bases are TGTGCCAGCAGCCCGGCCGGGCTTCGGTCCTACGAGCAGTACTTC.

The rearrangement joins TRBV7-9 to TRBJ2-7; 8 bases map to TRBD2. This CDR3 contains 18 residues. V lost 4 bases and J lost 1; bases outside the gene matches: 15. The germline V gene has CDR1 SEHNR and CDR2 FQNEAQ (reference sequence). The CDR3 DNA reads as TGTGCCAGCAGCTCCCCCCCTTTGCGGGGGGTCGTATCCTACGAGCAGTACTTC. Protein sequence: CASSSPPLRGVVSYEQYF.

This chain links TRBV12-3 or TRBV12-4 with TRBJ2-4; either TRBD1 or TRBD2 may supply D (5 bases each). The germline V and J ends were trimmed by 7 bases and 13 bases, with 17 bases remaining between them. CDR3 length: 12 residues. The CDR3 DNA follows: TGTGCCAGCACCGGGACCAGCAATGAGCAGTACTTC. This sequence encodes CASTGTSNEQYF.

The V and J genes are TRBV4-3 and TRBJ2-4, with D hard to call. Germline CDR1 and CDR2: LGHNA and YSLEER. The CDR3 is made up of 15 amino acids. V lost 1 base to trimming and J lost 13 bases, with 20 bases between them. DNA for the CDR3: TGCGCCAGCAGCCAAGTGCTTAGCTCCTACAATGAGCAGTACTTC. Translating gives CASSQVLSSYNEQYF.

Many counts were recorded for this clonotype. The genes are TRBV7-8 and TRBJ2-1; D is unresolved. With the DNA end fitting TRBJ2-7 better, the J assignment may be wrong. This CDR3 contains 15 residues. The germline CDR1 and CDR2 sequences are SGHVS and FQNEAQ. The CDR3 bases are TGTGCCAGCAGCCCCCTTAGGGATTCCTACAATGAGCAGTACTTC. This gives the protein CASSPLRDSYNEQYF.

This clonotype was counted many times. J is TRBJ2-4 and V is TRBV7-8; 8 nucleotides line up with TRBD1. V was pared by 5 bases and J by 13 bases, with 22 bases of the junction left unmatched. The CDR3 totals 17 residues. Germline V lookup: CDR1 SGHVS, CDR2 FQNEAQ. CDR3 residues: CASSPSGQGPGYNEQYF. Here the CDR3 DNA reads TGTGCCAGCAGCCCCAGTGGACAGGGACCGGGTTACAATGAGCAGTACTTC.

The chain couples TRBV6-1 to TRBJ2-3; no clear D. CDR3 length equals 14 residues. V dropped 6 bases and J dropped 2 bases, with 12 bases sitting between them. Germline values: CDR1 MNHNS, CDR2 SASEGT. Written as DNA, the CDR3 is TGTGCCAGCAGCCCCTTTTTCGTCACAGATACGCAGTATTTT. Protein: CASSPFFVTDTQYF.

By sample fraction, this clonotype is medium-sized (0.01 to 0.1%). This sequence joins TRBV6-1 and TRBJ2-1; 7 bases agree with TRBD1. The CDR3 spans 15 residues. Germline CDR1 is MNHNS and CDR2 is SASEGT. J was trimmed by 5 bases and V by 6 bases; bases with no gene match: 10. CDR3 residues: CASRTWTGSNNEQFF. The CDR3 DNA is TGTGCCAGCAGGACCTGGACAGGCTCGAACAATGAGCAGTTCTTC.

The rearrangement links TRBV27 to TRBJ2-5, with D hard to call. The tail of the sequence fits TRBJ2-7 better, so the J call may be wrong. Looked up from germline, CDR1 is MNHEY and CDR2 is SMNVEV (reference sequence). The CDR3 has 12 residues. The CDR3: CASSRLGGEQYF. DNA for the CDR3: TGTGCCAGCAGCCGCCTAGGCGGCGAGCAGTACTTC.

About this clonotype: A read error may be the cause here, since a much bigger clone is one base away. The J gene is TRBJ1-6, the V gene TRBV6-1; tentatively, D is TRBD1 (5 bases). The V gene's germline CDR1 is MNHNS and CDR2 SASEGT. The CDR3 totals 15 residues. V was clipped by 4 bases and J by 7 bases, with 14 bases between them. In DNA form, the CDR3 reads TGTGCCAGCAGTGTTTCCGGGACTAAGAATTCACCCCTCCACTTT. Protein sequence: CASSVSGTKNSPLHF.

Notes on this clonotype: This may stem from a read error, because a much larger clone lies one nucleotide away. This chain's CDR3 is CASSLSVASGIVETQFF. For the CDR3, the DNA is TGTGCCAGCAGCTTAAGTGTGGCTAGCGGGATTGTAGAGACCCAGTTCTTC. This rearrangement joins TRBV7-6 to TRBJ2-1; 9 bases match TRBD2. The CDR3 runs 17 residues. CDR1 and CDR2 (germline): SGHVS, FNYEAQ. The J segment lost 13 bases and the V segment lost 2 bases, leaving 18 bases of the junction unmatched.

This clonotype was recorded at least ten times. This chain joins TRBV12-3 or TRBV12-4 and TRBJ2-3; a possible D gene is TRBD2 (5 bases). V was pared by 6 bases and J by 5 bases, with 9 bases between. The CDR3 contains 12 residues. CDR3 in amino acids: CASRGGLDTQYF. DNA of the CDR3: TGTGCCAGCAGGGGTGGACTAGATACGCAGTATTTT.

In nucleotides, the CDR3 is TGTGCCAGCAGCGAGCAGGGGGCGGGCACCGGGGAGCTGTTTTTT. This codes for CASSEQGAGTGELFF. The chain links TRBV7-2 to TRBJ2-2; TRBD1 matches at 8 bases. The CDR3 runs to 15 residues. The V segment lost 5 bases and the J segment 4 bases; nucleotides outside the gene matches: 6. CDR1 and CDR2 (germline): SGHTA, FQGNSA.

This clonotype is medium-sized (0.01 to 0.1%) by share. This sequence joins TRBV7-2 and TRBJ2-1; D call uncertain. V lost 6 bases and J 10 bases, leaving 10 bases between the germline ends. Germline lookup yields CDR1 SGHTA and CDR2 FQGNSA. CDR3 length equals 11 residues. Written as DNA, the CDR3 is TGTGCCAGCAGGCGAGCCTACGAGCAGTTCTTC. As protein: CASRRAYEQFF.

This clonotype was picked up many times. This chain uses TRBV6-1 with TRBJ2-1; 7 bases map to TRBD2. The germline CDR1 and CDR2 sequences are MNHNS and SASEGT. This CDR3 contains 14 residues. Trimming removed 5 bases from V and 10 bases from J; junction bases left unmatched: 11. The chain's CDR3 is CASSHRDGDYEQFF. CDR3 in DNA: TGTGCCAGCAGTCACCGGGACGGGGACTACGAGCAGTTCTTC.

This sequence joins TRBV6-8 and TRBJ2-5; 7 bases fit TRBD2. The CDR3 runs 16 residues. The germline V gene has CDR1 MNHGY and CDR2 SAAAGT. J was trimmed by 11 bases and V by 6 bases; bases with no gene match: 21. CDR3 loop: CASRPSGGPPHNEQYF. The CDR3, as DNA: TGTGCCAGCAGGCCATCGGGGGGACCTCCGCACAATGAGCAGTACTTC.